These T cell receptor beta chains were read from a single sample in a study of shared clonotypes between healthy human individuals. TCRdb keeps only in-frame clones here, not all; method: immunoSEQ multiplex PCR. Of over a million clones in the sample, 98% were seen once. Sequencing was carried out using naive CD4+ T cells sorted from blood. The receptors come from a man aged 30-40 years in good health. CDR3s include the opening cysteine and the closing phenylalanine or tryptophan. Each record gives: CDR3 protein, CDR3 length, clone size, J gene, V gene, D gene. D genes are given only for firm matches. The size field is filled for only some rows; it gives once, few, many or a size class.

CASSVAGPNTGELFF	15	NA	TRBJ2-2	TRBV9	NA
CARGRGGDVPTSSYNEQFF	19	NA	TRBJ2-1	TRBV10-3	TRBD2
CASSLDRTTYEQYF	14	NA	TRBJ2-7	TRBV5-6	NA
CASSLAGGVYEQYF	14	NA	TRBJ2-7	TRBV5-5	NA
CASRADSNSGNTIYF	15	NA	TRBJ1-3	TRBV10-1	NA
CASSSPRGLRSYNEQFF	17	NA	TRBJ2-1	TRBV27	TRBD1
CASSLVRNTGELFF	14	NA	TRBJ2-2	TRBV28	NA
CASSPLAGSNQPQHF	15	NA	TRBJ1-5	TRBV18	NA
CASSPHGGGEDTQYF	15	NA	TRBJ2-3	TRBV5-1	NA
CASRWDGTSSYEQYF	15	once	TRBJ2-7	TRBV19	NA
CASSLALVESYEQYF	15	NA	TRBJ2-7	TRBV7-2	NA
CSVEGGYEQYF	11	few	TRBJ2-7	TRBV29-1	NA
CSVRRTGSTEAFF	13	NA	TRBJ1-1	TRBV29-1	NA
CASSQDLSGTSGRVGTGELFF	21	NA	TRBJ2-2	TRBV14	TRBD2
CASKGQAGLRNEKLFF	16	NA	TRBJ1-4	TRBV27	TRBD1
CASSPLTGRWPDTQYF	16	NA	TRBJ2-3	TRBV11-2	NA
CATSRDRGRYEQYF	14	NA	TRBJ2-7	TRBV15	NA
CASSSRPIYGYTF	13	NA	TRBJ1-2	TRBV5-4	NA
CASSGGNEQYF	11	once	TRBJ2-7	TRBV2	NA
CASSLFGNAGTGGNEQYF	18	NA	TRBJ2-7	TRBV5-1	TRBD1
CASSRQSGTSIAGELFF	17	NA	TRBJ2-2	TRBV27	TRBD2
CASSVGLTSTDTQYF	15	NA	TRBJ2-3	TRBV9	NA
CASQSGGANVLTF	13	once	TRBJ2-6	TRBV19	NA
CASSFSGVDEQFF	13	NA	TRBJ2-1	TRBV11-3	TRBD2
CASSLDRYEQYF	12	NA	TRBJ2-7	TRBV5-1	NA
CAWSVGDNQPQHF	13	NA	TRBJ1-5	TRBV30	NA
CASSPRAGQPKGDTQYF	17	once	TRBJ2-3	TRBV11-3	NA